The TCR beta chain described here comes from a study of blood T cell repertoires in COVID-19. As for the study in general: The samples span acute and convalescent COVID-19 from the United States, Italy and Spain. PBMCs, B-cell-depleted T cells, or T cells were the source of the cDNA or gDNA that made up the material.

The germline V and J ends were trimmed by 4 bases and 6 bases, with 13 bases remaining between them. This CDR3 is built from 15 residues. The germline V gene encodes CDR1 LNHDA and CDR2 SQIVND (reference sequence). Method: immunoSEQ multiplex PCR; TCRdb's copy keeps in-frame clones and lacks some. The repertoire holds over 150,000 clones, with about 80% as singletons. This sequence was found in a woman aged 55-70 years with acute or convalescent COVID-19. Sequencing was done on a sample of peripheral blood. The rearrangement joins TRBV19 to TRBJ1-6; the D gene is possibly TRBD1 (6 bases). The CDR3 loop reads CASSTRGARNSPLHF. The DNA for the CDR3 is TGTGCCAGTAGTACCAGGGGAGCCCGTAATTCACCCCTCCACTTT.